This TCR beta chain was documented in a study of breast tumors, draining lymph nodes, adjacent tissues (dated by TCRdb to 2016 to 2018). About the full investigation: In breast cancer patients, the study compared the TCR beta repertoires of tumor, adjacent nontumor tissue and axillary lymph nodes. The study was designed to assess the relationships and possible T-cell exchange between tumor, surrounding tissue and draining lymph node repertoires in human breast cancer.

Sequenced using an Illumina HiSeq 2000. TCR beta chain libraries were generated by multiplex PCR amplification. High-throughput sequencing was used to analyze the amplified TCR beta chain products. TCRdb took the public reads, trimmed them with fastp at Q25, ran MiXCR for clone calling and kept in-frame beta chains. Rows merge per CDR3 protein into single entries with the most common DNA and genes. The sample table records more than 50,000 distinct CDR3 sequences; approximately 57% of these occur just once. The top ten hold around 19% of the sample. Results and caveats for the whole study, not just this receptor: The data were considered consistent with most tumor T cells being derived from the lymph node and subsequently expanding within tumor tissue. Tumor T-cell repertoires showed less diversity than lymph node repertoires and more diversity than nontumor tissue repertoires, and tumor T-cell repertoires showed preferential V and J gene usage. The similarity between tumor and nontumor tissue repertoires was significantly greater in luminal-like breast cancer than in basal-like breast cancer. The conclusion that tumor T cells originate in lymph nodes was presented as consistent with a hypothesis rather than as directly demonstrated.

This clonotype was counted between two and nine times. Its antigen has not been determined. With a much larger clone just one base away, this may be a read error. Sequenced input: breast tumor tissue. This TCR derives from a female donor with breast cancer. Some clones in this sample may be carry-over from other donors' samples.

The nucleotides read TGTGCCAGCGGACGGGAGAACGGGCTCGGGGAGCTGTTTTTT. Its protein is CASGRENGLGELFF. Here the chain combines TRBV6-1 and TRBJ2-2; matching of 6 bases hints at TRBD2 as the D gene. V is shortened by 8 bases, J by 7 bases, and the region joining them spans 17 bases. The CDR3 contains 14 residues, cysteine and phenylalanine counted. The entry retains the CDR3 DNA only, 42 bases that are in frame from base 1. The germline V gene provides CDR1 MNHNS and CDR2 SASEGT.